A single sample is the source of the 4 T cell receptor beta chains below, sequenced in a study of PD-1 blockade in classical Hodgkin lymphoma. The repertoire was sequenced with immunoSEQ multiplex PCR; TCRdb's copy has only in-frame clones and lacks some. The sample holds thousands of clones, roughly 64% seen once. No patient escaped relapse after autologous stem cell transplantation, and brentuximab vedotin exposure varied. The sequences come from peripheral blood mononuclear cells (PBMCs), collected at baseline. These receptor sequences come from a human donor with classical Hodgkin lymphoma.

In its sample, this clone is medium-sized. V usage is TRBV2 and J usage is TRBJ1-1, with D perhaps TRBD1 (5 bases). Trimming stripped 1 base from V and 0 bases from J, with 9 bases between. Germline values: CDR1 SNHLY, CDR2 FYNNEI. The CDR3 sequence is 15 residues long. The CDR3 reads CASSEGDFMNTEAFF. As DNA, the CDR3 is TGTGCCAGCAGTGAAGGGGACTTCATGAACACTGAAGCTTTCTTT.

This chain uses TRBV5-1 with TRBJ2-1; 7 nucleotides align to TRBD2. J gave up 8 bases and V 2 bases, and 13 bases lay outside the gene matches. The CDR3 totals 16 residues. The germline V gene has CDR1 SGHRS and CDR2 YFSETQ. The CDR3: CASSFFTSGGVDEQFF. For the CDR3, the DNA is TGCGCCAGCAGCTTCTTTACTAGTGGGGGGGTGGATGAGCAGTTCTTC.

This clone was counted between two and nine times. This rearrangement joins TRBV9 to TRBJ1-1; D possibly corresponds to TRBD1 (5 bases). CDR1 SGDLS and CDR2 YYNGEE come from the germline V gene. With 4 bases removed from V and 0 bases from J, the gap between germline ends came to 13 bases. The CDR3 runs to 15 residues. CDR3 in DNA: TGTGCCAGCAGCAAATCGACAGAAATGAACACTGAAGCTTTCTTT. It codes for CASSKSTEMNTEAFF.

V and J are TRBV27 and TRBJ2-5; perhaps TRBD2 as D (7 bases). Germline CDR1 MNHEY, CDR2 SMNVEV (reference sequence). Trimming left V 3 bases short and J 4 bases short, with 18 bases between. The CDR3 runs 16 residues. For the CDR3, the DNA is TGTGCCAGCAGTTTTGGGGAGGGGGGCGCAGGAGAGACCCAGTACTTC. It specifies CASSFGEGGAGETQYF.